Below, one T cell receptor beta chain is given with its context. The target antigen is unknown. These data originate in a study of early T cells in non-severe SARS-CoV-2 infection. Study information: The authors sequenced bulk RNA from unsorted whole blood, leaving chains unpaired.

TCRdb reprocessed the 5' RACE reads with MiXCR, giving one entry per CDR3 protein. The sample contains 70,000 to 75,000 distinct CDR3 sequences, over 9% of which appear only once. Study observations and caveats: Sequences matched to VDJdb favored anti-spike CD8 responses, while private and CD4 specificities were missed.

Germline V gene sequence: CDR1 SGDLS, CDR2 YYNGEE. V was cut by 0 bases and J by 1 base, with 7 bases left in between. CDR3 length: 14 amino acids. Material for sequencing was whole blood. The TCR originated in an adult who was a healthcare worker with PCR-confirmed SARS-CoV-2 infection or an uninfected control (not recorded which). The chain employs TRBV9 and TRBJ2-5, with a tentative D call TRBD1 (5 bases). The DNA of the CDR3 is TGTGCCAGCAGCGTAGAGGGGCTCCAAGAGACCCAGTACTTC. Protein sequence: CASSVEGLQETQYF.